This is a list of T cell receptor beta chains from one sample in a study of T cells in localized non-small cell lung cancer. The table came from immunoSEQ multiplex PCR; TCRdb's copy has only in-frame clones and leaves some out. The data hold over 850 clones, with approximately 22% observed a single time. This material consisted of normal lung tissue next to the tumor, taken before any cancer treatment. The receptors shown here come from a man aged 35-69 years with stage I lung adenocarcinoma. Both conserved end residues are part of each CDR3. The D gene is left open where the match is weak. Clone size appears in some rows only: once, few, many, or a class for an expanded clone.

V,size,J,D,DNA,CDR3
TRBV11-3,.,TRBJ2-1,.,TGTGCCAGCAGCACATTACAACAGGGAAGGGAGCAGTTCTTC,CASSTLQQGREQFF
TRBV11-3,few,TRBJ2-1,TRBD2,TGTGCCAGCAGCTTGAGGACTAGCGGGTCTAGCTCCTACAATGAGCAGTTCTTC,CASSLRTSGSSSYNEQFF
TRBV29-1,.,TRBJ2-1,TRBD1,TGCAGCGTCGATCGACAGGGATCCTACAATGAGCAGTTCTTC,CSVDRQGSYNEQFF
TRBV6-1,large,TRBJ2-5,TRBD1,TGTGCCAGCAGTGAAGGGGCAGGGGGCCAAGAGACCCAGTACTTC,CASSEGAGGQETQYF
TRBV19,.,TRBJ2-7,.,TGTGCCAGTAGTCGGCGTGCGGCCTACGAGCAGTACTTC,CASSRRAAYEQYF
TRBV12-5,.,TRBJ2-3,.,TGTGCTAGTGGTTTGGGCGAGAATAACGGAGATACGCAGTATTTT,CASGLGENNGDTQYF
TRBV4-1,few,TRBJ1-1,TRBD1,TGCGCCAGCAGCCAAGATCCCGGACAGGGGAGCACTGAAGCTTTCTTT,CASSQDPGQGSTEAFF
TRBV9,few,TRBJ1-1,TRBD1,TGTGCCAGCAGCGTAGGGGGGACAGCGAACACTGAAGCTTTCTTT,CASSVGGTANTEAFF
TRBV18,.,TRBJ2-3,.,TGTGCCAGCTCACCGGGGGGACAAAGCACAGATACGCAGTATTTT,CASSPGGQSTDTQYF
TRBV11-3,.,TRBJ2-1,TRBD1,TGTGCCAGCAGCCCCGGGACAGGGGGCTACAATGAGCAGTTCTTC,CASSPGTGGYNEQFF
TRBV6-8,few,TRBJ1-2,.,TGTGCCGCGACTAACAATAACTATGGCTACACCTTC,CAATNNNYGYTF
TRBV9,few,TRBJ2-3,.,TGTGCCAGCAGCGTATATCTAGAGGATACGCAGTATTTT,CASSVYLEDTQYF
TRBV6-8,.,TRBJ2-5,.,TGTGCCAGCAGTCTAACGGCGTACCAAGAGACCCAGTACTTC,CASSLTAYQETQYF
TRBV23-1,few,TRBJ1-2,.,TGCGCCAGCAGCGCGGCCGGTGACTATGGCTACACCTTC,CASSAAGDYGYTF
TRBV15,once,TRBJ2-4,.,TGTGCCACCAGCAGAGGGGGGGGCGCGGTAAACATTCAGTACTTC,CATSRGGGAVNIQYF
TRBV29-1,.,TRBJ2-2,TRBD2,TGCAGCGTTGAACTTAGCGGGAGAAGGTCCGGGGAGCTGTTTTTT,CSVELSGRRSGELFF
TRBV11-3,.,TRBJ2-7,TRBD2,TGTGCCAGCAGCTTAGGTTTAGCGGGAGGGATCTACGAGCAGTACTTC,CASSLGLAGGIYEQYF
TRBV11-3,few,TRBJ1-1,.,TGTGCCAGCAGCTTACAGGGCGTAAACACTGAAGCTTTCTTT,CASSLQGVNTEAFF
TRBV6-1,few,TRBJ2-7,TRBD1,TGTGCCAGCAGTGAAGGGCAGGGGGCTCCCTACGAGCAGTACTTC,CASSEGQGAPYEQYF
TRBV4-1,.,TRBJ1-4,TRBD1,TGCGCCAGCAGCGAGACAGGGCCTTTTAATGAAAAACTGTTTTTT,CASSETGPFNEKLFF
TRBV5-1,few,TRBJ2-5,TRBD2,TGCGCCAGCAGCCCGAGCGGGGGGGCGGGAGAGACCCAGTACTTC,CASSPSGGAGETQYF
TRBV28,few,TRBJ1-5,.,TGTGCCAGCAGTTATGAGGGCCGGGGCAATCAGCCCCAGCATTTT,CASSYEGRGNQPQHF
TRBV11-3,medium-sized,TRBJ1-2,.,TGTGCCAGCAGCATAGGAGGATCGGGCTATGGCTACACCTTC,CASSIGGSGYGYTF
TRBV11-3,few,TRBJ1-1,.,TGTGCCAGCAGCTTAGGGTTTGTAGGCACTGAAGCTTTCTTT,CASSLGFVGTEAFF
TRBV9,once,TRBJ2-1,.,TGTGCCAGCAGCGTAGTAGGGGGTCCAGGTGTAGGGGAGGATGAGCAGTTCTTC,CASSVVGGPGVGEDEQFF
TRBV11-3,large,TRBJ1-3,.,TGTGCCAGCAGCTTGGGACTTCCGGGAAACACCATATATTTT,CASSLGLPGNTIYF
TRBV28,.,TRBJ1-1,.,TGTGCCAGCAGTTCGGAAGGGGCGTACACTGAAGCTTTCTTT,CASSSEGAYTEAFF
TRBV9,few,TRBJ1-2,.,TGTGCCAGCAGCGGTTCACTGAGCTCACTAAACTATGGCTACACCTTC,CASSGSLSSLNYGYTF
TRBV9,.,TRBJ1-6,.,TGTGCCAGCAGCAGGGCGAGTAATTCACCCCTCCACTTT,CASSRASNSPLHF
TRBV11-3,few,TRBJ1-4,.,TGTGCCAGCAGCTTCAGGTTCCCGCCCGAAAAACTGTTTTTT,CASSFRFPPEKLFF
TRBV19,few,TRBJ2-1,.,TGTGCCAGTAGTACCCGGAAGTTACCTGAGCAGTTCTTC,CASSTRKLPEQFF
TRBV15,few,TRBJ2-5,.,TGTGCCACCAGCAGAGTAAGCGAGCAAGAGACCCAGTACTTC,CATSRVSEQETQYF
TRBV6-8,few,TRBJ1-1,.,TGTGCCAGCAGTTCCGGGGACCGATTGAACACTGAAGCTTTCTTT,CASSSGDRLNTEAFF
TRBV6-8,.,TRBJ2-5,.,TGTGCCACCCTTGAAGGAGCAGGCCTCCCCCAAGAGACCCAGTACTTC,CATLEGAGLPQETQYF
TRBV11-3,large,TRBJ1-2,.,TGTGCCAGCAGCTTGGACGCAGGGATCAGTGGCTACACCTTC,CASSLDAGISGYTF
TRBV2,.,TRBJ2-1,.,TGTGCCAGCAGAAATAGAGGGCTAGGGGGCAATGAGCAGTTCTTC,CASRNRGLGGNEQFF
TRBV11-3,.,TRBJ1-1,.,TGTGCCAGCACCGACCTGGGGGGAGGGACTGAAGCTTTCTTT,CASTDLGGGTEAFF
TRBV29-1,.,TRBJ1-2,.,TGCAGCGCCCGAACGGACAGTCCCGAGGGCTACACCTTC,CSARTDSPEGYTF
TRBV28,large,TRBJ1-2,.,TGTGCCAGCAGTTTCGCCAAAAGGACAGAGGATGGGTATGGCTACACCTTC,CASSFAKRTEDGYGYTF
TRBV6-8,few,TRBJ2-7,TRBD1,TGTGCCAGCAGGGATGACAGGGGGTACGAGCAGTACTTC,CASRDDRGYEQYF
TRBV10-2,.,TRBJ2-1,TRBD2,TGCGCCAGCAGAATCAGGGAGGGAAACAATGAGCAGTTCTTC,CASRIREGNNEQFF
TRBV5-1,.,TRBJ1-1,TRBD1,TGCGCCAGCAGCCCGACAGGGGGCACGAACACTGAAGCTTTCTTT,CASSPTGGTNTEAFF
TRBV9,few,TRBJ2-2,TRBD2,TGTGCCAGCAGCTCACCGAGCGGGGGCAACGCGAACACCGGGGAGCTGTTTTTT,CASSSPSGGNANTGELFF
TRBV9,few,TRBJ1-5,TRBD1,TGTGCCAGCAGTGAAATGGACAGGCCCAATCAGCCCCAGCATTTT,CASSEMDRPNQPQHF
TRBV18,.,TRBJ2-5,.,TGTGCCAGCTCTCCGCCAGGGAGAGAGACCCAGTACTTC,CASSPPGRETQYF
TRBV6-1,few,TRBJ2-6,.,TGTGCCAGCAGTGAAGAGGGGGGAACTGGGGCCAACGTCCTGACTTTC,CASSEEGGTGANVLTF
TRBV6-8,.,TRBJ1-2,.,TGTGCCCTAAAACCCTCAGGGTTGAACTATGGCTACACCTTC,CALKPSGLNYGYTF
TRBV11-3,few,TRBJ2-2,.,TGTGCCAGCAGCTTAGACGGACATCTGAACACCGGGGAGCTGCAATTT,CASSLDGHLNTGELQF
TRBV11-3,large,TRBJ2-3,.,TGTGCCAGCAGCTTTAGCGGAACCACAGATACGCAGTATTTT,CASSFSGTTDTQYF
TRBV11-3,large,TRBJ1-1,TRBD1,TGTGCCAGCAGCTTAGTTTGGGACAGGGCCGAGAACACTGAAGCTTTCTTT,CASSLVWDRAENTEAFF